Below are 25 T cell receptor beta chains sequenced from a single sample in a study of T cell repertoires in cytomegalovirus infection. TCRdb independently ran MiXCR on the reads; one entry per CDR3 protein. This table has some 800,000 distinct CDR3 sequences, 30% to 35% appearing once. No antigen is known for these receptors. The sample in question was cultured CD8+ T cells from PBMCs, obtained from culture after CMV antigen stimulation. Receptors were obtained from a human donor in good health (CMV status not recorded). Some clones in this sample may be carry-over from other donors' samples.

Points on this clonotype: This sequence may be a read error, since a much larger clone differs from it by one base. The chain employs TRBV7-8 and TRBJ2-2; D is perhaps TRBD1 or TRBD2 (5 bases each). The germline V gene encodes CDR1 SGHVS and CDR2 FQNEAQ. The CDR3 extends over 15 amino acids. V was trimmed by 3 bases and J by 5 bases, leaving 13 bases between them. The CDR3 loop is CASSLEGTGTGELFF. The CDR3, as DNA: TGTGCCAGCAGCTTGGAAGGGACCGGAACCGGGGAGCTGTTTTTT.

V is TRBV5-5 and J is TRBJ1-5; D is unresolved. CDR1 is SGHKS, CDR2 YYEKEE, per germline (reference sequence). Deletions cut 0 bases from V and 8 bases from J, with 12 bases between. This CDR3 region has 14 residues. The CDR3 coding sequence is TGTGCCAGCAGCTTGGAAATGGGATCAAAGCCCCAGCATTTT. As protein: CASSLEMGSKPQHF.

Only a few counts were recorded for this clonotype. The rearrangement uses TRBV4-2 and TRBJ2-7, with D unclear. V lost 2 bases to trimming and J lost 6 bases, with 14 bases between them. The CDR3 length is 14 residues. Germline lookup yields CDR1 LGHNA and CDR2 YNFKEQ. CDR3 sequence: CASSQSLLGFEQYF. The CDR3 bases are TGTGCCAGCAGCCAATCCCTCCTAGGGTTCGAGCAGTACTTC.

The chain couples TRBV11-3 to TRBJ2-1; a weak D match, TRBD2 (6 bases). The CDR3 sequence is 17 residues long. The V and J ends lost 0 bases and 7 bases respectively, with 19 bases between them. CDR1 is SGHNT, CDR2 YENEEA, per germline. Here the CDR3 reads CASSLESALGRGNEQFF. The CDR3 nucleotides are TGTGCCAGCAGCTTAGAATCAGCGCTTGGCCGGGGGAATGAGCAGTTCTTC.

This clonotype has a handful of counts. The chain employs TRBV6-1 and TRBJ2-1, with no clear D. Germline V CDR1 and CDR2: MNHNS, SASEGT. CDR3 length: 12 residues. V was shortened by 4 bases and J by 4 bases, with 5 bases between the two germline ends. The chain's CDR3 is CASSVAYNEQFF. The DNA for the CDR3 is TGTGCCAGCAGTGTAGCATACAATGAGCAGTTCTTC.

This clonotype was picked up many times. The chain links TRBV7-4 to TRBJ1-4; 8 bases fit TRBD1. The CDR3 is made up of 17 amino acids. Per the germline V gene, CDR1 is SGHVT and CDR2 is SQSDAQ. Trimming cost V 5 bases and J 7 bases; bases outside gene matches: 15. CDR3 amino acids: CASSVLGTGGPLEKLFF. The CDR3 DNA sequence: TGTGCCAGCAGCGTACTAGGGACAGGCGGGCCCCTTGAAAAACTGTTTTTT.

The chain is built from TRBV7-6 and TRBJ2-1; TRBD2 matches at 12 bases. V shed 1 base, J shed 10 bases, and the junction held 11 bases outside the gene matches. The CDR3 sequence is 17 residues long. Germline V gene sequence: CDR1 SGHVS, CDR2 FNYEAQ. CDR3 residues: CASSLEPLAGGPGEQFF. DNA of the CDR3: TGTGCCAGCAGCTTAGAGCCGCTAGCGGGGGGGCCCGGGGAGCAGTTCTTC.

This clonotype showed up just a few times. The chain combines TRBV27 with TRBJ1-5; D gene uncertain. Germline V lookup: CDR1 MNHEY, CDR2 SMNVEV (reference sequence). The CDR3 runs 15 residues. With 1 base removed from V and 1 base from J, the gap between germline ends came to 8 bases. The CDR3 region is CASSLYSLSNQPQHF. The CDR3 DNA reads as TGTGCCAGCAGTTTATATTCATTAAGCAATCAGCCCCAGCATTTT.

The rearrangement links TRBV6-2 or TRBV6-3 to TRBJ1-2; 10 bases match TRBD1. The V and J ends lost 5 bases and 3 bases, in that order; junction bases with no gene match: 9. Germline CDR1 reads MNHEY; CDR2 reads SVGEGT. This CDR3 has 16 amino acids. The CDR3 spells CASSESWDRGYYGYTF. The DNA of the CDR3 is TGTGCCAGCAGTGAAAGCTGGGACAGGGGTTACTATGGCTACACCTTC.

A word on this clonotype: A much bigger clone sits one base away, suggesting this may be a read error. This chain connects TRBV6-5 to TRBJ1-1; D remains unclear. Trimming pared 1 base from V and 1 base from J, leaving 7 bases between. Per germline, CDR1 MNHEY and CDR2 SVGAGI. This CDR3 contains 14 residues. The CDR3 protein is CASSYWGTNTEAFF. In nucleotides, the CDR3 is TGTGCCAGCAGTTACTGGGGAACGAACACTGAAGCTTTCTTT.

The table lists this clonotype with many counts. V usage is TRBV7-2 and J usage is TRBJ1-5, with D unclear. The CDR3 has 16 residues. Germline CDR1 is SGHTA and CDR2 is FQGNSA. Trimming stripped 4 bases from V and 2 bases from J, with 15 bases between. The CDR3 DNA reads TGTGCCAGCAGCTCAGCGGGGTCCCTACGCAATCAGCCCCAGCATTTT. Protein: CASSSAGSLRNQPQHF.

In this sample, this clonotype turned up many times. This sequence joins TRBV19 and TRBJ1-1; TRBD1 might be the D (6 bases). This CDR3 is 15 amino acids long. Trimming took off 3 bases at V and 1 base at J, with 12 bases between the two ends. CDR1 is LNHDA, CDR2 SQIVND, per germline (reference sequence). Here the CDR3 reads CASSIRGQPNTEAFF. Here the CDR3 DNA reads TGTGCCAGTAGTATTAGAGGACAGCCGAACACTGAAGCTTTCTTT.

This clonotype was counted many times. The rearrangement joins TRBV7-2 to TRBJ1-1; no definite D call. Germline loops: CDR1 SGHTA, CDR2 FQGNSA. The CDR3 consists of 13 residues. V shed 2 bases and J shed 7 bases, with 11 bases lying between them. The CDR3 DNA reads TGTGCCAGCAGCTTAACCGCGGCCCTTGAAGCTTTCTTT. Translated, it gives CASSLTAALEAFF.

This clonotype was counted ten times or more. The CDR3 DNA reads TGTGCCAGCAGTTACGGGGAGGCCCCCTCGCCCCAGCATTTT. Translating gives CASSYGEAPSPQHF. V usage is TRBV6-6 and J usage is TRBJ1-5, with D uncertain. With 2 bases removed from V and 9 bases from J, the gap between germline ends came to 14 bases. The germline CDR1 and CDR2 sequences are MNHNY and SVGAGI (reference sequence). CDR3 length: 14 residues.

The rearrangement uses TRBV12-3 or TRBV12-4 and TRBJ1-6; the D gene is possibly TRBD1 (6 bases). Trimming cost V 8 bases and J 7 bases, with 27 bases left between them. This CDR3 is built from 18 residues. CDR3: CASAPPVGGHNANSPLHF. CDR3 sequence (DNA): TGTGCCAGCGCACCACCGGTTGGGGGGCATAATGCGAATTCACCCCTCCACTTT.

In this sample, this clonotype turned up many times. This chain connects TRBV12-3 or TRBV12-4 to TRBJ1-2, with TRBD1 matching 8 bases. J lost 6 bases, V lost 5 bases, and 8 bases had no gene match. The CDR3 runs 14 residues. The CDR3 region has the DNA TGTGCCAGCAGTGCCGGGACAGGTTGGGATGGCTACACCTTC. This encodes CASSAGTGWDGYTF.

This clonotype was picked up a small number of times. This rearrangement joins TRBV12-3 or TRBV12-4 to TRBJ1-2; unclear D gene. V lost 5 bases to trimming and J lost 4 bases, with 11 bases between them. The CDR3 is 13 residues long. This chain's CDR3 is CASSTTPRYGYTF. In DNA form, the CDR3 reads TGTGCCAGCAGTACTACACCGCGCTATGGCTACACCTTC.

The chain carries TRBV7-6 and TRBJ2-7, with D unclear. The CDR3 totals 15 residues. Trimming pared 1 base from V and 1 base from J, leaving 11 bases between. Germline V CDR1 and CDR2: SGHVS, FNYEAQ. CDR3 sequence reads: CASSLDRHRSYEQYF. The CDR3 bases are TGTGCCAGCAGCTTAGATAGGCACAGATCCTACGAGCAGTACTTC.

The chain employs TRBV12-5 and TRBJ2-1; 8 bases line up with TRBD2. CDR3 length: 17 amino acids. V was clipped by 3 bases and J by 7 bases; unmatched bases: 14. Germline CDR1 and CDR2: LGHNT and FRNRAP. The CDR3 region is CASGFALETSADNEQFF. The CDR3 DNA reads as TGTGCTAGTGGTTTCGCTCTTGAGACTAGCGCAGATAATGAGCAGTTCTTC.

The chain has TRBV18 and TRBJ2-7; D may be TRBD1 (6 bases). CDR3 length equals 15 residues. V was pared by 6 bases and J by 1 base, with 16 bases between. Germline CDR1 KGHSH, CDR2 LQKENI. This CDR3 reads CASSDTRQASYEQYF. CDR3 coding DNA: TGTGCCAGCTCCGATACGCGACAGGCATCCTACGAGCAGTACTTC.

The V and J genes are TRBV12-5 and TRBJ1-2, with 10 bases fitting TRBD1. In germline, CDR1 is LGHNT, CDR2 FRNRAP. Unmatched junction bases numbered 12, after V lost 6 bases and J lost 8 bases. CDR3 length: 15 residues. The DNA for the CDR3 is TGTGCTAGTGGCCCAGCCGGGACAGGGGAAAAGGGCTACACCTTC. The encoded protein is CASGPAGTGEKGYTF. The full variable domain, rest sourced from reference TRBV12-5 and TRBJ1-2, is DARVTQTPRHKVTEMGQEVTMRCQPILGHNTVFWYRQTMMQGLELLAYFRNRAPLDDSGMPKDRFSAEMPDATLATLKIQPSEPRDSAVYFCASGPAGTGEKGYTFGSGTRLTVV.

This clonotype appeared many times. The genes are TRBV7-2 and TRBJ2-6; D not resolved. The CDR3 contains 15 residues. CDR1 and CDR2 from the germline V gene are SGHTA and FQGNSA. The V gene lost 0 bases and the J gene lost 1 base, with 4 bases spanning the gap. The CDR3 region is CASSLAGSGANVLTF. As DNA, the CDR3 is TGTGCCAGCAGCTTAGCCGGGTCTGGGGCCAACGTCCTGACTTTC.

The rearrangement links TRBV11-1 to TRBJ2-3, with a possible D match to TRBD2 (6 bases). The CDR3 is 15 residues long. Germline lookup yields CDR1 SGHAT and CDR2 FQDESV (reference sequence). Trimming shortened V by 4 bases and J by 2 bases, and 13 bases separated the two germline ends. DNA for the CDR3: TGTGCCAGCAGCTCATGGGGGGATTCCACAGATACGCAGTATTTT. Its protein product is CASSSWGDSTDTQYF.

This clonotype was seen a handful of times. The chain is built from TRBV20-1 and TRBJ2-1, with a tentative D call TRBD2 (6 bases). This CDR3 has 14 amino acids. Trimming cost V 2 bases and J 7 bases, with 15 bases left between them. Germline values: CDR1 DFQATT, CDR2 SNEGSKA (reference sequence). CDR3 amino acids: CSARNRLGGNEQFF. CDR3 nucleotides: TGCAGTGCTAGAAACCGCCTGGGGGGAAATGAGCAGTTCTTC.

This sequence joins TRBV6-1 and TRBJ2-5; D gene ambiguous. V was clipped by 4 bases and J by 1 base, with 10 bases between them. Germline values: CDR1 MNHNS, CDR2 SASEGT. The CDR3 is 14 amino acids. CDR3 sequence: CASSVWQAQETQYF. The CDR3 bases are TGTGCCAGCAGTGTCTGGCAGGCCCAAGAGACCCAGTACTTC.